Listed below are T cell receptor beta chains from one sample, sequenced in a study of technical replicates of blood from a handful of donors. Measured with immunoSEQ multiplex PCR; TCRdb has only the in-frame clones, and not every one. Among approximately 58,000 clones listed, around 83% were seen once. Sequencing was carried out using PBMCs. Source of these receptors: a human donor in good health. Some clones in this sample may be carry-over from other donors' samples. CDR3s include the opening cysteine and the closing phenylalanine or tryptophan. D genes are given only for firm matches. Expanded clones are given a class, and other clones once, few, many or no size at all.

>NA|17|TRBJ2-7|TRBV4-1|TRBD1
TGCGCCAGCAGCCCGGTCCCGGGACAGGGGGGGACCTACGAGCAGTACTTC
CASSPVPGQGGTYEQYF
>few|14|TRBJ1-1|TRBV7-2|NA
TGTGCCAGCAGCTTAAATATCCGGAACACTGAAGCTTTCTTT
CASSLNIRNTEAFF
>NA|14|TRBJ2-3|TRBV5-1|NA
TGCGCCAGCAGCTTGACCCCCCAGGGTGATACGCAGTATTTT
CASSLTPQGDTQYF
>NA|14|TRBJ2-7|TRBV29-1|TRBD2
TGCAGCGTTTTCTCTAGCGGGAGCTCCTACGAGCAGTACTTC
CSVFSSGSSYEQYF
>NA|17|TRBJ2-1|TRBV7-3|TRBD2
TGTGCCAGCAGCCAAGGTAGCGGGAGAAGTATCGACAATGAGCAGTTCTTC
CASSQGSGRSIDNEQFF
>NA|15|TRBJ2-7|TRBV5-1|TRBD2
TGCGCCAGCAGCTTGGCGCTAGCGGTGACCTACGAGCAGTACTTC
CASSLALAVTYEQYF
>NA|15|TRBJ1-6|TRBV6-6|NA
TGTGCCAGCACCGAAGACAGGTCCTATAATTCACCCCTCCACTTT
CASTEDRSYNSPLHF
>NA|15|TRBJ2-3|TRBV11-2|TRBD1
TGTGCCAGCAGATCTCCGGGACAGGGGACAGATACGCAGTATTTT
CASRSPGQGTDTQYF
>once|19|TRBJ1-6|TRBV4-3|NA
TGCGCCAGCAGCCAAGCCAGGTTTAGCGGGGCAGGGCTAGGATCACCCCTCCACTTT
CASSQARFSGAGLGSPLHF
>NA|15|TRBJ2-3|TRBV12-5|NA
TGTGCTAGTGGTTTGGTACTAGTGGACAGCCTCACGCAGTATTTT
CASGLVLVDSLTQYF
>NA|14|TRBJ2-1|TRBV9|TRBD2
TGTGCCAGCAGCGTCTGGACTAGTAGGTATGAGCAGTTCTTC
CASSVWTSRYEQFF
>NA|14|TRBJ1-2|TRBV28|NA
TGTGCCAGCAGTTTAGGTGGGGCAGGGGATAGCTACACCTTC
CASSLGGAGDSYTF
>NA|13|TRBJ1-1|TRBV7-9|NA
TGTGCCAGCAGTTCACAGGCGAACACTGAAGCTTTCTTT
CASSSQANTEAFF
>once|13|TRBJ1-3|TRBV19|NA
TGTGCCAGTAGTGAGACAGCTGGAAACACCATATATTTT
CASSETAGNTIYF
>many|18|TRBJ1-3|TRBV4-3|TRBD1
TGCGCCAGCAGCCTAGATCCCATTGGGACAGGCAGGAGGAACACCATATATTTT
CASSLDPIGTGRRNTIYF
>NA|16|TRBJ2-3|TRBV2|TRBD2
TGTGCCAGCAGTGAATCTGCAGCGGGAGGGGCAGATACGCAGTATTTT
CASSESAAGGADTQYF
>NA|15|TRBJ2-7|TRBV4-2|TRBD1
TGTGCCAGCAGCTTACCGGGACAGGGGTCCTACGAGCAGTACTTC
CASSLPGQGSYEQYF
>NA|13|TRBJ2-7|TRBV4-1|NA
TGCGCCAGCAGCCGGGGGCCCGCCTACGAGCAGTACTTC
CASSRGPAYEQYF
>NA|16|TRBJ1-4|TRBV6-1|TRBD1
TGTGCCAGCAGTGATTACAGGGGAGAGACTAATGAAAAACTGTTTTTT
CASSDYRGETNEKLFF
>NA|15|TRBJ2-1|TRBV7-2|TRBD1
TGTGCCAGCAGCCGGGGGACAGGGACCTACAATGAGCAGTTCTTC
CASSRGTGTYNEQFF
>NA|16|TRBJ2-2|TRBV5-1|TRBD2
TGCGCCAGCAGCTCACTAGCGGGAGGTAACACCGGGGAGCTGTTTTTT
CASSSLAGGNTGELFF
>once|18|TRBJ2-6|TRBV28|TRBD1
TGTGCCAGCAGTCCCCAGCCGGGACAGGGGGCGGTGGCCAACGTCCTGACTTTC
CASSPQPGQGAVANVLTF
>NA|14|TRBJ1-2|TRBV7-9|TRBD1
TGTGCCAGCAGCGCCTGGACAGGGGACTATGGCTACACCTTC
CASSAWTGDYGYTF
>once|11|TRBJ2-1|TRBV7-6|NA
TGTGCCAGCAGTTACAGGGCTGAGCAGTTCTTC
CASSYRAEQFF
>NA|16|TRBJ2-5|TRBV27|TRBD2
TGTGCCAGCAGTTTAATCGGTAGCGGGAGGATCGAGACCCAGTACTTC
CASSLIGSGRIETQYF
>NA|15|TRBJ2-1|TRBV29-1|NA
TGCAGCGTTGGGACTGCCAAGAGCTCCTACAATGAGCAGTTCTTC
CSVGTAKSSYNEQFF
>NA|13|TRBJ1-1|TRBV14|NA
TGTGCCAGCAGCCAAGAACAGAACACTGAAGCTTTCTTT
CASSQEQNTEAFF